A selection of T cell receptor beta chains follows, all from one sample in a study of cytomegalovirus exposure and HLA in healthy donors. Only in-frame clones appear in the TCRdb table, and some are missing; sequencing was by immunoSEQ multiplex PCR. Of 130,000 or so clones detected, about 8.5% appear once; the ten largest clones hold around 5.5%. Sequences were obtained from PBMCs. The origin of the receptors is a man aged 40-49 years in good health and CMV-seronegative. CDR3s include the opening cysteine and the closing phenylalanine or tryptophan. A D gene is named only where the DNA matches it firmly. Part of the rows lack a size; the others show once, few, many or a class for expanded clones.

D: NA
J: TRBJ2-2
V: TRBV5-1
size: few
CDR3: CASTYEGAHTGELFF

D: TRBD2
J: TRBJ2-2
V: TRBV29-1
size: NA
CDR3: CSVRTSVGELFF

D: TRBD1
J: TRBJ2-3
V: TRBV29-1
size: few
CDR3: CSVRGQGSPDTQYF

D: TRBD2
J: TRBJ2-7
V: TRBV11-2
size: few
CDR3: CASSSGGYEQYF

D: TRBD2
J: TRBJ2-1
V: TRBV7-8
size: NA
CDR3: CASSLIAGAYNEQFF

D: NA
J: TRBJ1-2
V: TRBV6-1
size: NA
CDR3: CARHLADTLYGYTF

D: NA
J: TRBJ2-7
V: TRBV6-5
size: NA
CDR3: CASSYNPSGEQYF

D: TRBD2
J: TRBJ2-3
V: TRBV6-1
size: NA
CDR3: CASSEFPGGFTDTQYF

D: TRBD1
J: TRBJ1-1
V: TRBV29-1
size: few
CDR3: CSVHRGGVNTEAFF

D: NA
J: TRBJ1-2
V: TRBV27
size: NA
CDR3: CASTFRRYLLQGHEGYTF

D: TRBD2
J: TRBJ2-3
V: TRBV10-1
size: NA
CDR3: CASSESMAGGRRDTQYF

D: TRBD1
J: TRBJ2-1
V: TRBV6-1
size: NA
CDR3: CASSENAGTGPFF

D: TRBD1
J: TRBJ2-7
V: TRBV5-6
size: few
CDR3: CASRVITGVGYEQYF

D: NA
J: TRBJ2-7
V: TRBV7-8
size: NA
CDR3: CASSFTAGLGGEQYF

D: NA
J: TRBJ1-4
V: TRBV28
size: NA
CDR3: CASSLGQPNEKLFF

D: NA
J: TRBJ2-1
V: TRBV11-3
size: NA
CDR3: CASSLSTGLLNEQFF

D: NA
J: TRBJ2-3
V: TRBV10-1
size: NA
CDR3: CASSDSPSGDTQYF

D: NA
J: TRBJ1-6
V: TRBV23-1
size: few
CDR3: CASIPGGAGNSPLHF

D: TRBD1
J: TRBJ1-4
V: TRBV5-6
size: few
CDR3: CASRGTGADEKLFF

D: NA
J: TRBJ2-3
V: TRBV7-8
size: few
CDR3: CASSRTHTDTQYF

D: TRBD2
J: TRBJ2-5
V: TRBV6-5
size: once
CDR3: CASSPGLALQETQYF

D: NA
J: TRBJ1-2
V: TRBV5-4
size: NA
CDR3: CASSLVGTFDGYTF

D: TRBD1
J: TRBJ1-2
V: TRBV2
size: few
CDR3: CASRGTGRGEGYTF

D: NA
J: TRBJ2-7
V: TRBV30
size: few
CDR3: CAWSVRQGSYEQYF

D: NA
J: TRBJ1-1
V: TRBV9
size: few
CDR3: CASSVGRLNTEAFF

D: TRBD2
J: TRBJ2-7
V: TRBV5-1
size: few
CDR3: CASSSGGGFYEQYF

D: NA
J: TRBJ1-6
V: TRBV6-4
size: NA
CDR3: CASSPGSGVNSPLHF

D: TRBD2
J: TRBJ2-1
V: TRBV9
size: few
CDR3: CASSVVGLAGNEQFF

D: NA
J: TRBJ2-1
V: TRBV27
size: NA
CDR3: CASSSTVSSYNEQFF

D: TRBD1
J: TRBJ1-1
V: TRBV6-5
size: NA
CDR3: CASSLRGADTEAFF

D: NA
J: TRBJ2-1
V: TRBV2
size: NA
CDR3: CASSEDGPGVEQFF

D: TRBD1
J: TRBJ2-7
V: TRBV4-1
size: NA
CDR3: CASSQEKGADEQYF

D: NA
J: TRBJ1-1
V: TRBV5-1
size: NA
CDR3: CASSLSAGANTEAFF

D: TRBD2
J: TRBJ2-1
V: TRBV11-2
size: NA
CDR3: CASRPSGGMNNEQFF

D: TRBD1
J: TRBJ1-4
V: TRBV4-3
size: few
CDR3: CASSQGTGGEKLFF

D: NA
J: TRBJ1-5
V: TRBV30
size: NA
CDR3: CAWSVHRYNQPQNF

D: NA
J: TRBJ2-7
V: TRBV27
size: NA
CDR3: CASSLYSGGNEQYF

D: NA
J: TRBJ1-4
V: TRBV11-2
size: NA
CDR3: CASSLNPQAGSNEKLFF

D: NA
J: TRBJ1-4
V: TRBV5-1
size: NA
CDR3: CASRDDRFSWKLFF

D: NA
J: TRBJ2-3
V: TRBV5-1
size: NA
CDR3: CASSLVGTDTQYF

D: NA
J: TRBJ2-7
V: TRBV19
size: few
CDR3: CASSRTEDSSYEQYF

D: NA
J: TRBJ1-5
V: TRBV7-2
size: NA
CDR3: CASSLVSNSNQPQHF